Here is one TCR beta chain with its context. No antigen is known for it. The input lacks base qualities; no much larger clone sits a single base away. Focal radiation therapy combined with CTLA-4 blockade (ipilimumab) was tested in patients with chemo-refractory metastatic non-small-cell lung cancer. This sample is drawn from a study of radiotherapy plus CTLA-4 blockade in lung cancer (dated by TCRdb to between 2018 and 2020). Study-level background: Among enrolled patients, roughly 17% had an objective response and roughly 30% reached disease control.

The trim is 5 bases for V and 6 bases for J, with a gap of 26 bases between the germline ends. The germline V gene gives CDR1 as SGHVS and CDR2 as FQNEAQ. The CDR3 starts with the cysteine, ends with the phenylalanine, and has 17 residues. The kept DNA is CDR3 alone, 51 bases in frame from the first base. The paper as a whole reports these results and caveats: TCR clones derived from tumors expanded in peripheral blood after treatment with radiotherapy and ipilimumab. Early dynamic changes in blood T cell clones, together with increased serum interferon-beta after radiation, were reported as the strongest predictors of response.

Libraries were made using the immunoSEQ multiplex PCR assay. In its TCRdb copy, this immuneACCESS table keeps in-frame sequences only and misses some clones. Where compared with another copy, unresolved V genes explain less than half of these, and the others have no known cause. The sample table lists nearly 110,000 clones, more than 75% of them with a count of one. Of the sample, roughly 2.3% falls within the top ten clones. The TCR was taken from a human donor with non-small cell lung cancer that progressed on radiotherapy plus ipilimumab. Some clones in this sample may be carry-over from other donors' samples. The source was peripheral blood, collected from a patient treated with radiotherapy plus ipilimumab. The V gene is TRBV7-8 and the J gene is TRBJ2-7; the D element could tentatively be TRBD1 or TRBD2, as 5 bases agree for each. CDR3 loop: CASSPGRWDGKGLEQYF. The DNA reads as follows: TGTGCCAGCAGCCCCGGTCGGTGGGACGGCAAGGGGCTCGAGCAGTACTTC.